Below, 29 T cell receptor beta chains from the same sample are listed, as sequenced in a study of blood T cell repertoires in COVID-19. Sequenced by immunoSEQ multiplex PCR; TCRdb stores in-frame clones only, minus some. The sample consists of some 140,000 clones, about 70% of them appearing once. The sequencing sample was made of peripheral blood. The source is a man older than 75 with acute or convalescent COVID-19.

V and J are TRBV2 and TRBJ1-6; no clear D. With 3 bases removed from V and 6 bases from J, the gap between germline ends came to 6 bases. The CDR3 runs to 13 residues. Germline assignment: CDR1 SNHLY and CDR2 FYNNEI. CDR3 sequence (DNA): TGTGCCAGCAGTGATTCGGTTAATTCACCCCTCCACTTT. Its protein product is CASSDSVNSPLHF. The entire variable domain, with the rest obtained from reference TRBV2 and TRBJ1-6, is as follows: EPEVTQTPSHQVTQMGQEVILRCVPISNHLYFYWYRQILGQKVEFLVSFYNNEISEKSEIFDDQFSVERPDGSNFTLKIRSTKLEDSAMYFCASSDSVNSPLHFGNGTRLTVT.

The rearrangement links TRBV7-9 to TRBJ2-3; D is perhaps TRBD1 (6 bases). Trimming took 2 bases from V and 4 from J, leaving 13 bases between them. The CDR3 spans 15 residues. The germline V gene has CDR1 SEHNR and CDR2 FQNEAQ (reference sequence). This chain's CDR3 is CASSLRSGDADTQYF. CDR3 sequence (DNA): TGTGCCAGCAGCTTAAGGTCAGGGGACGCAGATACGCAGTATTTT.

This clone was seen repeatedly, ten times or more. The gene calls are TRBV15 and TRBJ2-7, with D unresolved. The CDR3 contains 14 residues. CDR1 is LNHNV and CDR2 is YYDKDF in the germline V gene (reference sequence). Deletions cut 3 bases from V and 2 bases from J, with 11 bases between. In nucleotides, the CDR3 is TGTGCCACCAGCAGGGCAAGCGCCGCCTACGAGCAGTACTTC. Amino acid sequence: CATSRASAAYEQYF. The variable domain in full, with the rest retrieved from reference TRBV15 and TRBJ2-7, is DAMVIQNPRYQVTQFGKPVTLSCSQTLNHNVMYWYQQKSSQAPKLLFHYYDKDFNNEADTPDNFQSRRPNTSFCFLDIRSPGLGDTAMYLCATSRASAAYEQYFGPGTRLTVT.

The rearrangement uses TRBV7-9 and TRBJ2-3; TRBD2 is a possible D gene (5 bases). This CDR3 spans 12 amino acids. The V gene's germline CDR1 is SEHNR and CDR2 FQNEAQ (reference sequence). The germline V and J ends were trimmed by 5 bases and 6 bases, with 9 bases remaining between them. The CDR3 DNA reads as TGTGCCAGCAGCCAAGGACTTGATACGCAGTATTTT. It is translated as CASSQGLDTQYF. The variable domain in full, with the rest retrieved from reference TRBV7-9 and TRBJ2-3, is DTGVSQNPRHKITKRGQNVTFRCDPISEHNRLYWYRQTLGQGPEFLTYFQNEAQLEKSRLLSDRFSAERPKGSFSTLEIQRTEQGDSAMYLCASSQGLDTQYFGPGTRLTVL.

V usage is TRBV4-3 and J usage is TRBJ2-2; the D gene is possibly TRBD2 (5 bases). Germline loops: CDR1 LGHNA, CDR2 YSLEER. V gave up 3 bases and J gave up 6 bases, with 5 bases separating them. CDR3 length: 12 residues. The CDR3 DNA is TGCGCCAGCAGCCAGAGGGCCGGGGAGCTGTTTTTT. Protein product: CASSQRAGELFF.

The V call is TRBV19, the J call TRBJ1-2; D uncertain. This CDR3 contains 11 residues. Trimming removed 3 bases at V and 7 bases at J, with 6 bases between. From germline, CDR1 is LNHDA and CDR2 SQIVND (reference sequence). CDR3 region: CASSMEGGYTF. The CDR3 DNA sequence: TGTGCCAGTAGTATGGAGGGTGGCTACACCTTC.

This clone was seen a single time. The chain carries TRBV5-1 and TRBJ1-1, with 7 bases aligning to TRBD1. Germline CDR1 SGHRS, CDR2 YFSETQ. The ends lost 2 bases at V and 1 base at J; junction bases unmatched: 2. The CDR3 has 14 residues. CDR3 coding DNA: TGCGCCAGCAGCTTAGGGGGCGGGAACACTGAAGCTTTCTTT. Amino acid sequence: CASSLGGGNTEAFF.

CDR3 amino acids: CASSEGRTGYNTGELFF. CDR3 nucleotide sequence: TGTGCCAGCAGTGAAGGCCGGACAGGGTATAACACCGGGGAGCTGTTTTTT. The rearrangement links TRBV2 to TRBJ2-2; 8 positions match TRBD1. The CDR3 is 17 amino acids. Germline loops: CDR1 SNHLY, CDR2 FYNNEI. Trimming took 1 base from V and 2 from J; bases not matched to a gene: 6.

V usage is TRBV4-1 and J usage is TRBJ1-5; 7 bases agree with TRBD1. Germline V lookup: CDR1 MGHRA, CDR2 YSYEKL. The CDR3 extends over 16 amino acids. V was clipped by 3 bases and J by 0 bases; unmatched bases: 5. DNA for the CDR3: TGCGCCAGCAGCCAGGGACAGATATATAGCAATCAGCCCCAGCATTTT. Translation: CASSQGQIYSNQPQHF.

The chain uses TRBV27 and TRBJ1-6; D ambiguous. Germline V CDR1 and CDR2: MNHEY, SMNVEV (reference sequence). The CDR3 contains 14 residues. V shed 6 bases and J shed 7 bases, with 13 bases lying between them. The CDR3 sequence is CASRLRGGNSPLHF. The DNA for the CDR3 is TGTGCCAGCAGACTACGGGGAGGCAATTCACCCCTCCACTTT.

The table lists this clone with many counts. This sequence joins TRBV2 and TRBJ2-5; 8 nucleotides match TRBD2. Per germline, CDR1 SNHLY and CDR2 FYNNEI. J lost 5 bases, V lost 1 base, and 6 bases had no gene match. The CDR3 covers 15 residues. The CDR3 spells CASSEGLASLETQYF. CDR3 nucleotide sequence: TGTGCCAGCAGTGAAGGACTAGCGTCCTTGGAGACCCAGTACTTC. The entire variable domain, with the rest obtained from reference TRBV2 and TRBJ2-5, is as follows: EPEVTQTPSHQVTQMGQEVILRCVPISNHLYFYWYRQILGQKVEFLVSFYNNEISEKSEIFDDQFSVERPDGSNFTLKIRSTKLEDSAMYFCASSEGLASLETQYFGPGTRLLVL.

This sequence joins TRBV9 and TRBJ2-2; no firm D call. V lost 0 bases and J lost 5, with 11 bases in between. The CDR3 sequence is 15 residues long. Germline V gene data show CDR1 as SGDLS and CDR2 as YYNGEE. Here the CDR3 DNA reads TGTGCCAGCAGCGTAGGTACGGTCAGGACCGGGGAGCTGTTTTTT. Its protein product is CASSVGTVRTGELFF.

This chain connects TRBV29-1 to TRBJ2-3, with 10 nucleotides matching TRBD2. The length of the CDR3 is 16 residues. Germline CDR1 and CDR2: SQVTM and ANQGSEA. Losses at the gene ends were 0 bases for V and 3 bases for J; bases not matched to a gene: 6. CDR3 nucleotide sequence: TGCAGCGTTGAAGATCGTACTAGCGGGGCAACAGATACGCAGTATTTT. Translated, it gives CSVEDRTSGATDTQYF.

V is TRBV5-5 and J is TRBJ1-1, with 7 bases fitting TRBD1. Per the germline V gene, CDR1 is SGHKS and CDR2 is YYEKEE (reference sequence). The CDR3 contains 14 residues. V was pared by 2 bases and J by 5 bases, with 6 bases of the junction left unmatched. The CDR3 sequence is CASSFGTQGTEAFF. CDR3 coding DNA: TGTGCCAGCAGCTTTGGGACACAGGGGACTGAAGCTTTCTTT.

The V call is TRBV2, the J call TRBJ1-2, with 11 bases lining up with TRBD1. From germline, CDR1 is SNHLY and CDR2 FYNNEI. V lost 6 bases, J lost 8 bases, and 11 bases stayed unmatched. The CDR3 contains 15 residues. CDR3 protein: CASRDSGTGGRGYTF. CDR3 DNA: TGTGCCAGCAGAGATTCCGGGACAGGGGGAAGGGGCTACACCTTC.

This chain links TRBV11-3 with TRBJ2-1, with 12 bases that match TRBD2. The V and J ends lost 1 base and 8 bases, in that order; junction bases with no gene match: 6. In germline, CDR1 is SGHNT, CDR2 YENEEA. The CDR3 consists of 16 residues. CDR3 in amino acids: CASSLALAGGPDEQFF. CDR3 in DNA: TGTGCCAGCAGCTTAGCCCTAGCGGGGGGGCCGGATGAGCAGTTCTTC.

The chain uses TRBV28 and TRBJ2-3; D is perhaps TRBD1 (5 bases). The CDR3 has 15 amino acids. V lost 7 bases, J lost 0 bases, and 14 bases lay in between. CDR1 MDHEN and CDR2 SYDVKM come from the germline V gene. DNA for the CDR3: TGTGCCAGCACCCAAAGGGGTACTAGCACAGATACGCAGTATTTT. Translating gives CASTQRGTSTDTQYF.

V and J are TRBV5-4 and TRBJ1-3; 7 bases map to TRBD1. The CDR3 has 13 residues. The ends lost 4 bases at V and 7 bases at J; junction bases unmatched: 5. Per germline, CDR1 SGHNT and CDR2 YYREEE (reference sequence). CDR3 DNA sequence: TGTGCCAGCAGCCTAGGGGGACAGAACACCATATATTTT. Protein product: CASSLGGQNTIYF.

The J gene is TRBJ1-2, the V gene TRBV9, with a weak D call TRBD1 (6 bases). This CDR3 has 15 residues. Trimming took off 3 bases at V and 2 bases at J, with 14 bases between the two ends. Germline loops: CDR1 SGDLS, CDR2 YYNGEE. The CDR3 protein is CASSEGIQGNYGYTF. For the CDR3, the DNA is TGTGCCAGCAGCGAGGGGATTCAGGGGAACTATGGCTACACCTTC.

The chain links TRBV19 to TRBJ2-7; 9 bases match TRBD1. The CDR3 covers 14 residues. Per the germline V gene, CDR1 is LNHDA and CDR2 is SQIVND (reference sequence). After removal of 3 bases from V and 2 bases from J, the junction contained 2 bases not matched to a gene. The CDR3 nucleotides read TGTGCCAGTAGTATCGGGACAGGGCCCTACGAGCAGTACTTC. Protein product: CASSIGTGPYEQYF.

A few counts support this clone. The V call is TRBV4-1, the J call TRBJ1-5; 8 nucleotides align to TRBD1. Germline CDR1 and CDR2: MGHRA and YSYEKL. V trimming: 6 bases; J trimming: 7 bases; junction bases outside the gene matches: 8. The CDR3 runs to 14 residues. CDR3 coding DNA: TGCGCCAGCAGTTTGGACAGGGACGAACAGCCCCAGCATTTT. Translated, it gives CASSLDRDEQPQHF.

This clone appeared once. The CDR3 here is CASSLTGLGLEQYF. CDR3 nucleotides: TGTGCCAGCAGTTTAACCGGACTAGGGCTCGAGCAGTACTTC. V and J are TRBV28 and TRBJ2-7; 7 nucleotides align to TRBD2. There are 14 residues in the CDR3. The J segment lost 6 bases and the V segment lost 2 bases, leaving 7 bases of the junction unmatched. Per germline, CDR1 MDHEN and CDR2 SYDVKM.

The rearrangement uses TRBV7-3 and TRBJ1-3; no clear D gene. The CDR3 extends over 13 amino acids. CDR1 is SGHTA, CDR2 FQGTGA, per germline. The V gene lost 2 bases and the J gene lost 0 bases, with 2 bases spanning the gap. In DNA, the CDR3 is TGTGCCAGCAGCTTACGCTCTGGAAACACCATATATTTT. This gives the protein CASSLRSGNTIYF.

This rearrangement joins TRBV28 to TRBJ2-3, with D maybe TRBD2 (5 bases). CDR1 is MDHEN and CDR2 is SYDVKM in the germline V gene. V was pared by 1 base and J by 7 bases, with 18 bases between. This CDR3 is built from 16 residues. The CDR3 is CASSLLGEAGLNTQYF. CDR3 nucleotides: TGTGCCAGCAGTTTATTGGGCGAGGCGGGCTTGAATACGCAGTATTTT.

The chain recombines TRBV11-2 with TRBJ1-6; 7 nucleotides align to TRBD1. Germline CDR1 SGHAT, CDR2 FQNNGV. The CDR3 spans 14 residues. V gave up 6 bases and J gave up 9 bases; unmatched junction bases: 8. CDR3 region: CASRKYRGSSPLHF. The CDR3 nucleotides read TGTGCCAGCAGAAAGTACAGGGGATCTTCACCCCTCCACTTT.

CDR3 amino acids: CASSSRGESYTF. The CDR3 DNA reads TGTGCCAGTTCGTCCAGGGGGGAGAGCTACACCTTC. The chain links TRBV28 to TRBJ1-2; 7 positions agree with TRBD1. Unmatched junction bases numbered 10, after V lost 9 bases and J lost 9 bases. The CDR3 sequence is 12 residues long. Germline V lookup: CDR1 MDHEN, CDR2 SYDVKM.

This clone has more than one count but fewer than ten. As DNA, the CDR3 is TGTGCCAGCAGTTATACCTCCAGGGCTTTCTTT. Translating it yields CASSYTSRAFF. The V call is TRBV28, the J call TRBJ1-1; no clear D. The CDR3 covers 11 residues. Germline-derived CDR1 and CDR2 are MDHEN and SYDVKM. V was trimmed by 4 bases and J by 11 bases, leaving 11 bases between them.

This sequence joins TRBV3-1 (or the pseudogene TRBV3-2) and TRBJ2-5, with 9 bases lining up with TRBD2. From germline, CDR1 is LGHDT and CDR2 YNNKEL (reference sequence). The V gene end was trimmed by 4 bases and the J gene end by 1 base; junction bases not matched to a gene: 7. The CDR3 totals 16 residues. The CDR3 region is CASSPHSGGRQETQYF. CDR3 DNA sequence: TGTGCCAGCAGCCCACATAGCGGGGGCCGCCAAGAGACCCAGTACTTC.

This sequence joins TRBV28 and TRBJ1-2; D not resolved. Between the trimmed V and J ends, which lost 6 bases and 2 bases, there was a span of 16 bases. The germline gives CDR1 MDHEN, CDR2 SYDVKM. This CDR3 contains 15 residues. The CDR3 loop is CASSPDLGGNYGYTF. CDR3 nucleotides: TGTGCCAGCAGCCCAGACCTGGGAGGGAACTATGGCTACACCTTC.